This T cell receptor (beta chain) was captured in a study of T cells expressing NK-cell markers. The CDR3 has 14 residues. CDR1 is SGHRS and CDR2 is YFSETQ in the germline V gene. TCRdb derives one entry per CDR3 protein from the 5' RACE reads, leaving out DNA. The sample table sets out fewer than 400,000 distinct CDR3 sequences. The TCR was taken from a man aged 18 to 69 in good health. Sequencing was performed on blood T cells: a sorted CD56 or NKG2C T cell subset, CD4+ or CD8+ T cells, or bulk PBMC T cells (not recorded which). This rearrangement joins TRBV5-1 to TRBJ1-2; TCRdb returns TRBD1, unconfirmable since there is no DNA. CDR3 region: CASSLVSDSYGYTF.